The following is a TCR beta chain sequence with its context. As to time point: pre-sensitization, week 0. Treatment given: therapeutic diphenylcyclopropenone sensitization with weekly scalp DPC. This specimen comes from a study of human T cells and chemical hapten exposure. Methods used by the authors: A per-sample median of roughly 96,000 TCRs was observed, with a range of about 23,224 to 700,000. TCRdb re-called the RACE reads through MiXCR, storing one row per CDR3 protein. The V and J calls and clone size are TCRdb's, not the authors'. The sample contains 50,000 to 70,000 distinct CDR3 sequences, roughly a tenth of which appear only once. This specimen was whole blood, taken in connection with sensitization to the hapten diphenylcyclopropenone (DPC). This receptor was taken from a man in his forties with alopecia areata. Some clones in this sample may be carry-over from other donors' samples.

The CDR3 DNA follows: TGTGCCAGCAGTGGGGGGGGGCAAGAGACCCAGTACTTC. Translated: CASSGGGQETQYF. The chain carries TRBV5-4 and TRBJ2-5; 7 bases map to TRBD2. Trimming removed 5 bases from V and 2 bases from J; junction bases left unmatched: 3. The CDR3 covers 13 residues. Germline-derived CDR1 and CDR2 are SGHNT and YYREEE (reference sequence).